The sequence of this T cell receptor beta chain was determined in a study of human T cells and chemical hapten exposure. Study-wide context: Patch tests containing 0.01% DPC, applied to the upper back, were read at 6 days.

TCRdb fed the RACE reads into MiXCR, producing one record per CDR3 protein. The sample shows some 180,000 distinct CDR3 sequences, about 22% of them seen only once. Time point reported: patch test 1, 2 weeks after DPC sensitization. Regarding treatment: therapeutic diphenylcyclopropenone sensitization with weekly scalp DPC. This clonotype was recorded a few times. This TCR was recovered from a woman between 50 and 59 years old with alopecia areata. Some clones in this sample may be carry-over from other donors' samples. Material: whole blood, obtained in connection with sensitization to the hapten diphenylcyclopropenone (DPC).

CDR3 DNA sequence: TGTGCCAGCAGCGGCAGTGATCAGCCCCAGCATTTT. It encodes CASSGSDQPQHF. The chain links TRBV7-9 to TRBJ1-5; D is unclear. Trimming took off 5 bases at V and 5 bases at J, with 7 bases between the two ends. CDR3 length equals 12 residues. Germline loops: CDR1 SEHNR, CDR2 FQNEAQ (reference sequence).